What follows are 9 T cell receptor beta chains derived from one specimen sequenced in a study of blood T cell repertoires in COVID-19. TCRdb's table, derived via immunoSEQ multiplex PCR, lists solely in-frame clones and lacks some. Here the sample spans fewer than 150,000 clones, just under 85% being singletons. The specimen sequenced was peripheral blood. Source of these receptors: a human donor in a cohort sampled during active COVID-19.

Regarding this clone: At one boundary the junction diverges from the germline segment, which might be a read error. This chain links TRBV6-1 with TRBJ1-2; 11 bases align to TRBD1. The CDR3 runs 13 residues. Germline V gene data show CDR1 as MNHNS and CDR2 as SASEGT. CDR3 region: CASSEALDRGLPF. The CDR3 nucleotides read TGTGCCAGCAGTGAAGCGCTGGACAGGGGGCTCCCCTTC.

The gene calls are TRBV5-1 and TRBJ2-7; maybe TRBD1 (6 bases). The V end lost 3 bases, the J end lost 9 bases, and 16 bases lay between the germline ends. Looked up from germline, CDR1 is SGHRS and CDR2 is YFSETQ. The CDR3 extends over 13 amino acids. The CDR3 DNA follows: TGCGCCAGCAGCTCTGGACAGCCAATGGGGCAGTACTTC. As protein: CASSSGQPMGQYF.

The CDR3 loop reads CASSLVGQGYTEAFF. DNA for the CDR3: TGTGCCAGCAGCTTAGTTGGGCAGGGCTACACTGAAGCTTTCTTT. This chain connects TRBV7-2 to TRBJ1-1; perhaps TRBD1 as D (5 bases). CDR1 is SGHTA and CDR2 is FQGNSA in the germline V gene. The V and J ends lost 1 base and 3 bases respectively, with 12 bases between them. The CDR3 sequence is 15 residues long.

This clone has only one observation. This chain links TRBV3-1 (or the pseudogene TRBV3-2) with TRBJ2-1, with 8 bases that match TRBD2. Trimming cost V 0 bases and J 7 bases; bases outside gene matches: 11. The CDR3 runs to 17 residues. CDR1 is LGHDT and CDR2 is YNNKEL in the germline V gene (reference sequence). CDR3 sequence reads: CASSQDPIGGAGNEQFF. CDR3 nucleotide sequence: TGTGCCAGCAGCCAAGATCCCATCGGGGGGGCCGGAAATGAGCAGTTCTTC.

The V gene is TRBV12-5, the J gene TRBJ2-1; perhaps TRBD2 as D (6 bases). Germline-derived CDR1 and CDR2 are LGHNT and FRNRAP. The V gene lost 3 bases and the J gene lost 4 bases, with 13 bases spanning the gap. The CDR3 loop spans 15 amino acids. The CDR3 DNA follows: TGTGCTAGTGGTTTTAGACGGGGGAGTTACAATGAGCAGTTCTTC. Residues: CASGFRRGSYNEQFF.

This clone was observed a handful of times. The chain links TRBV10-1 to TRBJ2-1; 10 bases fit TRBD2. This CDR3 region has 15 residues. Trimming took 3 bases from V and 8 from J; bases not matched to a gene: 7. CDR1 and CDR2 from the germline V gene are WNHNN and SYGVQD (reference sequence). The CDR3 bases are TGCGCCAGCAGTGAACCAGCGGGGGGGAGAGATGAGCAGTTCTTC. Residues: CASSEPAGGRDEQFF.

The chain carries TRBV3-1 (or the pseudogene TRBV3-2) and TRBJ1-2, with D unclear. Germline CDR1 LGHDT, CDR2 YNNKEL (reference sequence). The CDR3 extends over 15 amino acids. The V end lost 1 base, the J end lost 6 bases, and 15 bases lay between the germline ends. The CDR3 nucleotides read TGTGCCAGCAGCCAAGGCGCCGCTACCTATAATGGCTACACCTTC. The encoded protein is CASSQGAATYNGYTF.

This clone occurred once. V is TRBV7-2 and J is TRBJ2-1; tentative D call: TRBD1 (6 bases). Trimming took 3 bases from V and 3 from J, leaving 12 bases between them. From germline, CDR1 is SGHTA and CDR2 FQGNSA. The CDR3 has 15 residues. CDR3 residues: CASSLDSRNYNEQFF. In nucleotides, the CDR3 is TGTGCCAGCAGCTTGGACAGTAGAAACTACAATGAGCAGTTCTTC. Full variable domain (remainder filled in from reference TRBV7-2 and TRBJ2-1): GAGVSQSPSNKVTEKGKDVELRCDPISGHTALYWYRQSLGQGLEFLIYFQGNSAPDKSGLPSDRFSAERTGGSVSTLTIQRTQQEDSAVYLCASSLDSRNYNEQFFGPGTRLTVL.

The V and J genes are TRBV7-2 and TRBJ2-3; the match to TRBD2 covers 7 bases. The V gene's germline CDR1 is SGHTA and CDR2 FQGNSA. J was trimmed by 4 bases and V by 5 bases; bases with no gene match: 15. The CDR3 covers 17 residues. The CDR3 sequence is CASSQSPAGTRADTQYF. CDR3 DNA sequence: TGTGCCAGCAGCCAGTCGCCAGCGGGGACGAGGGCAGATACGCAGTATTTT.